The 3 T cell receptor beta chains listed next were all sequenced from one sample in a study of breast tumors, draining lymph nodes, adjacent tissues. One entry per CDR3 protein results from TCRdb running MiXCR on the multiplex PCR reads. The sample consists of around 70,000 distinct CDR3 sequences, about 40% of them appearing once. Sequencing used breast tumor tissue. These receptors originate from a female donor with breast cancer. Some clones in this sample may be carry-over from other donors' samples.

This clonotype was seen many times. The chain uses TRBV11-2 and TRBJ2-3; 7 bases align to TRBD2. Germline CDR1 is SGHAT and CDR2 is FQNNGV. CDR3 length: 15 residues. After removal of 3 bases from V and 5 bases from J, the junction contained 8 bases not matched to a gene. CDR3 sequence: CASSFSGPREDTQYF. The CDR3 bases are TGTGCCAGCAGCTTTAGCGGGCCCCGGGAAGATACGCAGTATTTT.

The rearrangement links TRBV2 to TRBJ2-2, with no clear D. V was pared by 7 bases and J by 4 bases, with 4 bases between. This CDR3 comprises 11 residues. The V gene's germline CDR1 is SNHLY and CDR2 FYNNEI. The CDR3 region is CASKFTGELFF. The CDR3 DNA is TGTGCCAGCAAGTTCACCGGGGAGCTGTTTTTT.

This clonotype was observed at least ten times. This chain connects TRBV28 to TRBJ1-2, with a weak D call TRBD1 (5 bases). Trimming left V 7 bases short and J 4 bases short, with 16 bases between. The CDR3 is made up of 14 amino acids. Germline V gene lookup returns CDR1 MDHEN and CDR2 SYDVKM. In DNA, the CDR3 is TGTGCCAGCAACTCCGGGGGGTATATCTATGGCTACACCTTC. Protein product: CASNSGGYIYGYTF.